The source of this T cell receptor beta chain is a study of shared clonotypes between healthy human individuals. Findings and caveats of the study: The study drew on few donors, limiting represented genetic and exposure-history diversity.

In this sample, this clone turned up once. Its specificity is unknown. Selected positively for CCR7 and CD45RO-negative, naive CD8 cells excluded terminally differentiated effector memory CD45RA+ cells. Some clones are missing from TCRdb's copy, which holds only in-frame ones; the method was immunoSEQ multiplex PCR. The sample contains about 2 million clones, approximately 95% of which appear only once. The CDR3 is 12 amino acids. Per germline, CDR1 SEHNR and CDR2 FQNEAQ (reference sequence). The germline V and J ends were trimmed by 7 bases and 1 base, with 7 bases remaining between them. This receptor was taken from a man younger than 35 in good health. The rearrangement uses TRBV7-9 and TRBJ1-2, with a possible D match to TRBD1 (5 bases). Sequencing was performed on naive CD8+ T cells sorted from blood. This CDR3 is CASTDSNYGYTF. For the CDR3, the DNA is TGTGCCAGCACCGACAGTAACTATGGCTACACCTTC.